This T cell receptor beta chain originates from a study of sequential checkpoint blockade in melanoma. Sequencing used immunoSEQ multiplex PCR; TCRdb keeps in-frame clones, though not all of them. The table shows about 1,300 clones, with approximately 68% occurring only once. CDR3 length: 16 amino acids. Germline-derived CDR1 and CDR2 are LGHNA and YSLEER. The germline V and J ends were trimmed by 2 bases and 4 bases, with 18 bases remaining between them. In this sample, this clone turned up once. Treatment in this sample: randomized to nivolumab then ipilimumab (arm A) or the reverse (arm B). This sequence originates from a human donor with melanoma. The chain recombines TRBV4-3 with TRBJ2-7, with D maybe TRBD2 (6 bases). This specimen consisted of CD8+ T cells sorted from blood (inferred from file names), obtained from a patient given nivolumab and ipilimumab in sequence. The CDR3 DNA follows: TGCGCCAGCAGCCAATTACTAGCTGCTGGAGGGTACGAGCAGTACTTC. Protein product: CASSQLLAAGGYEQYF.